This section outlines one T cell receptor (beta chain) sequence together with its context. Its cognate antigen is unknown. The data derive from a study of monozygotic twins with inflammatory bowel disease. Study-wide points: TCRbeta inverse Simpson diversity was decreased in IBD patients versus healthy co-twins. Relative clonotype sharing with others was diminished in IBD patients versus healthy twins, particularly with disease activity. None of the different T cell subtypes could be distinguished from one another.

Eight reactions per sample, run separately, yielded cDNA. One entry per CDR3 protein, without DNA, is what TCRdb gives after re-calling the 5' RACE reads. The sample data list about 99,000 distinct CDR3 sequences. The CDR3 loop spans 15 amino acids. The germline gives CDR1 SEHNR, CDR2 FQNEAQ (reference sequence). The chain couples TRBV7-9 to TRBJ1-4; TCRdb indicates TRBD1, and absent DNA this call remains unverified. The sample comprised blood. The source is a human donor with ulcerative colitis or Crohn's disease, or a healthy co-twin of an affected twin (not recorded which). The chain's CDR3 is CASSPRQGINEKLFF. The complete variable domain, with remaining parts taken from reference TRBV7-9 and TRBJ1-4, reads DTGVSQNPRHKITKRGQNVTFRCDPISEHNRLYWYRQTLGQGPEFLTYFQNEAQLEKSRLLSDRFSAERPKGSFSTLEIQRTEQGDSAMYLCASSPRQGINEKLFFGSGTQLSVL.